The next 24 T cell receptor beta chains were all read from a single sample in a study of blood T cell repertoires in COVID-19. The data were produced by immunoSEQ multiplex PCR, yet TCRdb's version contains in-frame clones alone and is incomplete. The data contain under 80,000 clones, 75% to 90% of them seen just once; the ten biggest clones take up roughly 6.2%. Sequences were obtained from peripheral blood. All receptors derive from a woman older than 75 with active COVID-19.

This rearrangement joins TRBV9 to TRBJ2-5; 7 bases map to TRBD1. With 3 bases clipped from V and 5 bases from J, the junction kept 7 bases outside the gene matches. Germline V lookup: CDR1 SGDLS, CDR2 YYNGEE. The CDR3 covers 14 residues. CDR3 nucleotide sequence: TGTGCCAGCAGCGCACGGACAGGTTACGAGACCCAGTACTTC. Translated: CASSARTGYETQYF. Drawing the rest from reference TRBV9 and TRBJ2-5, the complete variable domain is DSGVTQTPKHLITATGQRVTLRCSPRSGDLSVYWYQQSLDQGLQFLIQYYNGEERAKGNILERFSAQQFPDLHSELNLSSLELGDSALYFCASSARTGYETQYFGPGTRLLVL.

In its sample, this clone was seen a few times. This chain uses TRBV2 with TRBJ2-1; the match to TRBD2 covers 10 bases. Germline CDR1 SNHLY, CDR2 FYNNEI. The length of the CDR3 is 17 residues. V gave up 2 bases and J gave up 4 bases; unmatched junction bases: 8. The chain's CDR3 is CASSELAGVIGYNEQFF. The CDR3 DNA is TGTGCCAGCAGTGAACTAGCGGGGGTAATAGGGTACAATGAGCAGTTCTTC.

This sequence joins TRBV19 and TRBJ2-5; 10 bases match TRBD1. This CDR3 spans 16 amino acids. CDR1 and CDR2 from the germline V gene are LNHDA and SQIVND (reference sequence). V lost 5 bases to trimming and J lost 5 bases; unmatched junction nucleotides: 11. This chain's CDR3 is CASSSPRDRGGETQYF. The DNA of the CDR3 is TGTGCCAGTAGTTCTCCCCGGGACAGGGGCGGGGAGACCCAGTACTTC.

The chain links TRBV5-5 to TRBJ2-7; D might be TRBD1 (6 bases). This CDR3 has 16 residues. Germline CDR1 reads SGHKS; CDR2 reads YYEKEE (reference sequence). Trimming removed 0 bases at V and 4 bases at J, with 17 bases between. CDR3 nucleotides: TGTGCCAGCAGCTTGGGGACGAGGACAGACCTTTACGAGCAGTACTTC. This codes for CASSLGTRTDLYEQYF.

This rearrangement joins TRBV30 to TRBJ2-5, with TRBD1 matching 9 bases. The ends lost 5 bases at V and 2 bases at J; junction bases unmatched: 6. The CDR3 contains 14 residues. CDR1 is GTSNPN and CDR2 is SVGIG in the germline V gene (reference sequence). The CDR3: CAWGTGWTQETQYF. The DNA of the CDR3 is TGTGCCTGGGGGACAGGGTGGACACAAGAGACCCAGTACTTC.

The rearrangement uses TRBV5-4 and TRBJ2-5, with 7 bases fitting TRBD1. Germline V lookup: CDR1 SGHNT, CDR2 YYREEE (reference sequence). The CDR3 is made up of 14 amino acids. Trimming at V came to 4 bases and at J to 6 bases, leaving 9 bases not matched to a gene. DNA of the CDR3: TGTGCCAGCAGCGAAGGGGGCGATCAACAGACCCAGTACTTC. Translation: CASSEGGDQQTQYF.

J is TRBJ1-4 and V is TRBV9, with D perhaps TRBD1 (5 bases). CDR1 is SGDLS and CDR2 is YYNGEE in the germline V gene. The CDR3 is 14 residues long. The V end was cut by 4 bases, the J end by 7 bases, with 14 bases between. CDR3 coding DNA: TGTGCCAGCAGCCCCGGGACTTCCTTTGAAAAACTGTTTTTT. As protein: CASSPGTSFEKLFF.

This sequence joins TRBV5-1 and TRBJ2-7, with 10 nucleotides matching TRBD1. The J segment lost 1 base and the V segment lost 0 bases, leaving 4 bases of the junction unmatched. The CDR3 spans 16 residues. Germline loops: CDR1 SGHRS, CDR2 YFSETQ. CDR3: CASSLARGQGSYEQYF. DNA of the CDR3: TGCGCCAGCAGCTTGGCCCGGGGACAGGGGTCCTACGAGCAGTACTTC.

The J gene is TRBJ2-7, the V gene TRBV6-2 or TRBV6-3, with TRBD2 as a possible D gene (5 bases). Trimming left V 6 bases short and J 0 bases short, with 9 bases between. This CDR3 is 13 amino acids long. Per germline, CDR1 MNHEY and CDR2 SVGEGT. Here the CDR3 reads CASSPRDSYEQYF. The CDR3 DNA reads as TGTGCCAGCAGCCCCCGGGACTCCTACGAGCAGTACTTC.

CDR3 DNA sequence: TGTGCCAGCAGTGAAGCGGGACTAGGCGAGCAGTACTTC. Protein sequence: CASSEAGLGEQYF. V and J are TRBV2 and TRBJ2-7; 8 bases fit TRBD2. This CDR3 is built from 13 residues. From germline, CDR1 is SNHLY and CDR2 FYNNEI. V lost 0 bases to trimming and J lost 6 bases; unmatched junction nucleotides: 1.

This clone appeared once. This chain joins TRBV7-2 and TRBJ2-5; perhaps TRBD2 as D (5 bases). V lost 0 bases, J lost 0 bases, and 5 bases lay in between. This CDR3 spans 14 amino acids. The germline gives CDR1 SGHTA, CDR2 FQGNSA. The CDR3 region is CASSLARDQETQYF. CDR3 nucleotides: TGTGCCAGCAGCTTAGCGAGGGACCAAGAGACCCAGTACTTC.

The chain recombines TRBV29-1 with TRBJ2-3; tentatively, D is TRBD1 (5 bases). Germline assignment: CDR1 SQVTM and CDR2 ANQGSEA. The CDR3 sequence is 14 residues long. Trimming took 1 base from V and 2 from J, leaving 10 bases between them. The CDR3 DNA follows: TGCAGCGTTGAAGCTCCGACAGCCACAGATACGCAGTATTTT. It codes for CSVEAPTATDTQYF.

V and J are TRBV7-2 and TRBJ2-3; tentative D call: TRBD1 (5 bases). The CDR3 is made up of 14 amino acids. Germline assignment: CDR1 SGHTA and CDR2 FQGNSA. V was cut by 0 bases and J by 2 bases, with 6 bases left in between. CDR3 coding DNA: TGTGCCAGCAGCTTAGCAGGGGCCACAGATACGCAGTATTTT. The encoded protein is CASSLAGATDTQYF.

This clone was detected once. DNA of the CDR3: TGTGCCAGCAGCCACGCTAGCGGGAGTTTCTCCTACGAGCAGTACTTC. Translating it yields CASSHASGSFSYEQYF. The genes are TRBV28 and TRBJ2-7, with 10 bases matching TRBD2. V trimming: 6 bases; J trimming: 0 bases; junction bases outside the gene matches: 8. The CDR3 is 16 residues long. Per the germline V gene, CDR1 is MDHEN and CDR2 is SYDVKM.

As regards this clone: The germline gene is not matched at one end of the junction; a read error may be the cause. The V and J genes are TRBV18 and TRBJ2-5, with 7 bases aligning to TRBD1. Germline CDR1 reads KGHSH; CDR2 reads LQKENI. The CDR3 has 13 residues. The CDR3: CASSPQGQETQYF. Here the CDR3 DNA reads TGTGCCAGCTCTCCACAGGGGCAAGAGACCCAGTACTTC.

CDR3 protein: CSVDRRTGGTEAFF. The CDR3 nucleotides are TGCAGCGTCGACCGAAGGACAGGGGGAACTGAAGCTTTCTTT. The chain joins TRBV29-1 to TRBJ1-1; TRBD1 aligns across 10 bases. The CDR3 loop spans 14 amino acids. The trim removed 6 bases at V and 5 bases at J, leaving 9 bases unmatched. The germline CDR1 and CDR2 sequences are SQVTM and ANQGSEA. Supplemented by reference TRBV29-1 and TRBJ1-1, the full variable domain reads SAVISQKPSRDICQRGTSLTIQCQVDSQVTMMFWYRQQPGQSLTLIATANQGSEATYESGFVIDKFPISRPNLTFSTLTVSNMSPEDSSIYLCSVDRRTGGTEAFFGQGTRLTVV.

This chain connects TRBV15 to TRBJ2-1; the D is unclear. Germline V lookup: CDR1 LNHNV, CDR2 YYDKDF (reference sequence). The length of the CDR3 is 15 residues. The V and J ends lost 0 bases and 4 bases respectively, with 10 bases between them. The CDR3 DNA is TGTGCCACCAGCAGAGATCGGAGTGGGTACAATGAGCAGTTCTTC. Protein product: CATSRDRSGYNEQFF.

This chain joins TRBV2 and TRBJ2-3; 8 bases line up with TRBD2. Germline loops: CDR1 SNHLY, CDR2 FYNNEI. This CDR3 is built from 14 residues. The V segment lost 7 bases and the J segment 5 bases; nucleotides outside the gene matches: 8. CDR3 residues: CASTRAGRGDTQYF. CDR3 in DNA: TGTGCCAGCACCCGGGCCGGGAGGGGAGATACGCAGTATTTT.

The chain links TRBV4-1 to TRBJ1-6; unclear D gene. The CDR3 totals 17 residues. Trimming stripped 0 bases from V and 0 bases from J, with 9 bases between. Germline V gives CDR1 MGHRA, CDR2 YSYEKL. DNA of the CDR3: TGCGCCAGCAGCCAAGATTATTTCAGCTCCTATAATTCACCCCTCCACTTT. This codes for CASSQDYFSSYNSPLHF.

This sequence joins TRBV6-6 and TRBJ2-2, with a possible D match to TRBD2 (6 bases). Germline CDR1 reads MNHNY; CDR2 reads SVGAGI (reference sequence). The ends were cut back, 8 bases at V and 6 bases at J, with 13 bases in the middle. This CDR3 contains 13 residues. In DNA, the CDR3 is TGTGCCAGCCGACTAGGTGGACCCGGGGAGCTGTTTTTT. Translation: CASRLGGPGELFF.

The J gene is TRBJ2-6, the V gene TRBV6-2 or TRBV6-3; tentatively, D is TRBD2 (6 bases). The CDR3 totals 16 residues. The V end lost 6 bases, the J end lost 2 bases, and 14 bases lay between the germline ends. Germline lookup yields CDR1 MNHEY and CDR2 SVGEGT. CDR3 protein: CASSHGGVTGANVLTF. CDR3 nucleotide sequence: TGTGCCAGCAGCCACGGGGGAGTCACTGGGGCCAACGTCCTGACTTTC.

The chain has TRBV28 and TRBJ1-6, with 8 bases fitting TRBD1. Germline assignment: CDR1 MDHEN and CDR2 SYDVKM. CDR3 size: 15 residues. After removal of 4 bases from V and 7 bases from J, the junction contained 6 bases not matched to a gene. CDR3 nucleotides: TGTGCCAGCAGTTACCAGGGGGCTTACAATTCACCCCTCCACTTT. Translating it yields CASSYQGAYNSPLHF.

The V call is TRBV5-6, the J call TRBJ2-3; D perhaps matches TRBD2 (6 bases). Trimming left V 3 bases short and J 6 bases short, with 14 bases between. The length of the CDR3 is 14 residues. CDR1 and CDR2 (germline): SGHDT, YYEEEE. In nucleotides, the CDR3 is TGTGCCAGCAGCTGGCCGACTAGTGGGGATACGCAGTATTTT. It yields the protein CASSWPTSGDTQYF.

This clone appeared many times. The genes are TRBV11-3 and TRBJ2-5; 9 nucleotides line up with TRBD1. The V gene's germline CDR1 is SGHNT and CDR2 YENEEA. V lost 0 bases to trimming and J lost 2 bases; unmatched junction nucleotides: 7. The CDR3 contains 17 residues. Here the CDR3 reads CASSLEGPGTGQETQYF. In nucleotides, the CDR3 is TGTGCCAGCAGCTTAGAAGGGCCCGGGACAGGGCAAGAGACCCAGTACTTC.